This T cell receptor beta chain emerged from a study of shared T cell receptors in the human thymus. Germline CDR1 and CDR2: SGHVS and FQNEAQ. The CDR3 contains 16 residues. J gave up 3 bases and V 2 bases, and 7 bases lay outside the gene matches. This clone has just one count. TCRdb's table, derived via immunoSEQ multiplex PCR, lists solely in-frame clones and lacks some. The sample holds roughly 410,000 clones, 95% seen once. The source is a human donor. The source material was thymocytes. The chain uses TRBV7-8 and TRBJ1-5, with 7 bases identical to TRBD1. The CDR3 protein is CASSLKRGQPNQPQHF. The CDR3 DNA sequence: TGTGCCAGCAGCTTAAAGCGGGGACAGCCCAATCAGCCCCAGCATTTT. The full variable domain, in which reference TRBV7-8 and TRBJ1-5 provide the parts outside the CDR3, is GAGVSQSPRYKVAKRGQDVALRCDPISGHVSLFWYQQALGQGPEFLTYFQNEAQLDKSGLPSDRFFAERPEGSVSTLKIQRTQQEDSAVYLCASSLKRGQPNQPQHFGDGTRLSIL.